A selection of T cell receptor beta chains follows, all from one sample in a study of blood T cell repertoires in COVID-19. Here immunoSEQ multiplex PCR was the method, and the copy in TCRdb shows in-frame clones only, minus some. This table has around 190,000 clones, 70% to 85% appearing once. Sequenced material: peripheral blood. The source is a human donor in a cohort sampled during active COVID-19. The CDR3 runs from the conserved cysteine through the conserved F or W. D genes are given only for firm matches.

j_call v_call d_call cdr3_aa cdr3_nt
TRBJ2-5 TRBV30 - CAWMRGPGETQYF TGTGCCTGGATGCGGGGGCCTGGGGAGACCCAGTACTTC
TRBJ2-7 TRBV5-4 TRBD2 CASSLDSGGGYEQYF TGTGCCAGCAGCCTAGATAGCGGGGGGGGCTACGAGCAGTACTTC
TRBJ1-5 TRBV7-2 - CASSTEGRTAGNQPQHF TGTGCCAGCAGCACTGAGGGGAGGACCGCTGGGAATCAGCCCCAGCATTTT
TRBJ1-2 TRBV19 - CAGGTNYGYTF TGTGCCGGCGGGACTAACTATGGCTACACCTTC
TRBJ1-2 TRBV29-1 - CSVLGADGYTF TGCAGCGTTCTGGGGGCGGATGGCTACACCTTC
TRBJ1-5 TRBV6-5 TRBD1 CASSRGTGFDQPQHF TGTGCCAGCAGTCGTGGGACAGGGTTCGATCAGCCCCAGCATTTT
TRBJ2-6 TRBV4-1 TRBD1 CASSLSTGVGANVLTF TGCGCCAGCAGCCTCTCAACAGGGGTCGGGGCCAACGTCCTGACTTTC
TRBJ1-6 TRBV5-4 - CASSLENSPLHF TGTGCCAGCAGCCTAGAGAATTCACCCCTCCACTTT
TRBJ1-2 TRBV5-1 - CASSLGGLGHYGYTF TGCGCCAGCAGCTTGGGAGGGCTCGGACACTATGGCTACACCTTC
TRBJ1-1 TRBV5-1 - CASSLTGPGNTEAFF TGCGCCAGCAGCTTGACAGGGCCTGGGAACACTGAAGCTTTCTTT
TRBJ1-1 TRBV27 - CASSPGGGRNTEAFF TGTGCCAGCAGTCCCGGGGGGGGTCGAAACACTGAAGCTTTCTTT
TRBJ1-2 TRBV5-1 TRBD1 CASSSPEPLDRGYLNYGYTF TGCGCCAGCAGCTCGCCCGAGCCCCTGGACAGGGGATACCTTAACTATGGCTACACCTTC
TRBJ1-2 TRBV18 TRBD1 CASSPRGQEDYGYTF TGTGCCAGCTCACCACGGGGACAGGAGGACTATGGCTACACCTTC
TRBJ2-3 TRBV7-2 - CASSPAGRDTQYF TGTGCCAGCAGCCCCGCGGGGAGAGATACGCAGTATTTT
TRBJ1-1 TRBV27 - CASSLFMNTEAFF TGTGCCAGCAGTTTATTTATGAACACTGAAGCTTTCTTT
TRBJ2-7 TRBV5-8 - CASSSGRGKSSYEQYF TGTGCCAGCAGCTCCGGTAGGGGTAAAAGCTCCTACGAGCAGTACTTC
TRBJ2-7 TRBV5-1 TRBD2 CASSGGLAGTTYEQYF TGCGCCAGCAGCGGGGGACTAGCGGGGACAACCTACGAGCAGTACTTC
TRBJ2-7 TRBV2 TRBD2 CASSEALRGGPYEQYF TGTGCCAGCAGTGAAGCGCTACGGGGGGGCCCCTACGAGCAGTACTTC
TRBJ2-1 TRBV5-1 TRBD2 CASSLWTSGGARNEQFF TGCGCCAGCAGCTTGTGGACTAGCGGGGGGGCTAGGAATGAGCAGTTCTTC
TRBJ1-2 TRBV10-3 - CAISESSRDYGYTF TGTGCCATCAGTGAGTCGTCCAGGGACTATGGCTACACCTTC